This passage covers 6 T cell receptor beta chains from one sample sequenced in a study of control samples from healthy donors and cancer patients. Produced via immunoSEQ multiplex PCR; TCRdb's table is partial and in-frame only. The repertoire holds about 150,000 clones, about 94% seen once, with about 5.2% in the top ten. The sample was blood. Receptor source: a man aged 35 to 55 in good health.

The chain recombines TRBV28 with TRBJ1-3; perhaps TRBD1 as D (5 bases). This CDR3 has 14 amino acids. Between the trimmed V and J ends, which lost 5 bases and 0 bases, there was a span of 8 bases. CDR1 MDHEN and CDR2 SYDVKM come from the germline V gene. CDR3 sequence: CASSAQVSGNTIYF. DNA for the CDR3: TGTGCCAGCAGTGCACAGGTCTCTGGAAACACCATATATTTT. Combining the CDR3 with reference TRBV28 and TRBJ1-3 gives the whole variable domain DVKVTQSSRYLVKRTGEKVFLECVQDMDHENMFWYRQDPGLGLRLIYFSYDVKMKEKGDIPEGYSVSREKKERFSLILESASTNQTSMYLCASSAQVSGNTIYFGEGSWLTVV.

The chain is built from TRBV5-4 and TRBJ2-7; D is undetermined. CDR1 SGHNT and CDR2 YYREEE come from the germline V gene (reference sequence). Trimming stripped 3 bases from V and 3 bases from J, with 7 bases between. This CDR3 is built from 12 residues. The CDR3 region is CASSSQSYEQYF. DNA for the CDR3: TGTGCCAGCAGCTCTCAGAGCTACGAGCAGTACTTC.

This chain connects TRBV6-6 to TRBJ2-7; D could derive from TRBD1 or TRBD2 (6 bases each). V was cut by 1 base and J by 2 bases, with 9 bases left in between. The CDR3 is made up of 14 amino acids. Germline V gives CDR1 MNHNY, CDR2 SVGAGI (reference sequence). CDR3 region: CASSYYGGPYEQYF. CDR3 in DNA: TGTGCCAGCAGTTACTACGGGGGCCCCTACGAGCAGTACTTC.

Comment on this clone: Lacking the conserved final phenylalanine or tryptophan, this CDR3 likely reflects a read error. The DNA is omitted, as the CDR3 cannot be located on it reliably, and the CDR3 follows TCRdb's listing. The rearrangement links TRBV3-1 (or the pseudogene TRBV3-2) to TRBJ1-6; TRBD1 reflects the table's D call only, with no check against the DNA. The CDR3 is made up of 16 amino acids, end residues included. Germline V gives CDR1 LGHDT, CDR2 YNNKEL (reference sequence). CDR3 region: CASSQAGDRVKFTPPL.

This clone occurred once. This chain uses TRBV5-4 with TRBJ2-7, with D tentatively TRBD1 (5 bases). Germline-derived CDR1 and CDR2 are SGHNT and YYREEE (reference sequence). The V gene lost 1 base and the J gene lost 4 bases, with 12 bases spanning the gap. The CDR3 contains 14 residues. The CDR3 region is CASSLSGRAYEQYF. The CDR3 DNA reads TGTGCCAGCAGCTTGTCAGGCAGGGCTTACGAGCAGTACTTC.

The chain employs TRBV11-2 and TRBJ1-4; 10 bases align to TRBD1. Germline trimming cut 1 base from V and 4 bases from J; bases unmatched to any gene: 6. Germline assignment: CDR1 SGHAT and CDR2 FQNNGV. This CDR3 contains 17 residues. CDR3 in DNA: TGTGCCAGCAGCTTAGGACAGGGGGCGATGAGTAATGAAAAACTGTTTTTT. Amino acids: CASSLGQGAMSNEKLFF.